The entry that follows covers one T cell receptor (beta chain) sequence. The antigen is unknown. This record belongs to a study of OX40 agonist ivuxolimab in advanced cancers. Study summary: People in dose escalation had one of these cancers: hepatocellular carcinoma, melanoma, renal cell or head and neck cancer. Enrollees could have had prior anti-PD-1, anti-PD-L1 or anti-CTLA-4 therapy, which about 42% had received. Study conclusions and caveats: Dose levels from 0.1 to 3.0 mg/kg saw CD4+ and CD8+ blood T cells expand clonally by week 6.

Profiled with immunoSEQ multiplex PCR; TCRdb holds only in-frame clones, not every one. Among around 82,000 clones listed, about 88% were seen once. The sequence was obtained from an adult with an advanced solid tumor such as melanoma, head and neck, liver or kidney cancer. The material was CD4+ or CD8+ T cells sorted from blood, obtained in a trial of the OX40 agonist ivuxolimab.

CDR3 loop: CATSRELVAATNEKLFF. In DNA form, the CDR3 reads TGTGCCACCAGCAGAGAACTTGTGGCTGCAACTAATGAAAAACTGTTTTTT. The rearrangement links TRBV15 to TRBJ1-4; the D is unclear. The V end lost 0 bases, the J end lost 0 bases, and 11 bases lay between the germline ends. The CDR3 spans 17 residues. The V gene's germline CDR1 is LNHNV and CDR2 YYDKDF (reference sequence).